The source of this T cell receptor beta chain is a study of blood T cell repertoires in COVID-19. Study summary: Italy, Spain and the United States were the sources of the convalescent and acute COVID-19 samples. In each case, the material was cDNA or gDNA derived from T cells, B-cell-depleted T cells, or PBMCs.

Clinical history reported by participants formed the basis on which cohorts were assigned. This clone was recorded only once. The ends were cut back, 2 bases at V and 0 bases at J, with 16 bases in the middle. The CDR3 is made up of 18 amino acids. The germline gives CDR1 ENHRY, CDR2 SYGVKD. Using immunoSEQ multiplex PCR, the repertoire was profiled, and TCRdb retains in-frame clones only, with some absent. The sample yields 130,000 to 150,000 clones, approximately 90% seen once. The V call is TRBV10-3, the J call TRBJ1-4; D not resolved. This clonotype was obtained from a woman aged 25 to 39 with acute COVID-19. Input material: PBMCs or T cells enriched from blood (not recorded which). The CDR3, as DNA: TGTGCCATCAGTGAGCGGGAACCAAAAGACTCAACTAATGAAAAACTGTTTTTT. Amino acids: CAISEREPKDSTNEKLFF.